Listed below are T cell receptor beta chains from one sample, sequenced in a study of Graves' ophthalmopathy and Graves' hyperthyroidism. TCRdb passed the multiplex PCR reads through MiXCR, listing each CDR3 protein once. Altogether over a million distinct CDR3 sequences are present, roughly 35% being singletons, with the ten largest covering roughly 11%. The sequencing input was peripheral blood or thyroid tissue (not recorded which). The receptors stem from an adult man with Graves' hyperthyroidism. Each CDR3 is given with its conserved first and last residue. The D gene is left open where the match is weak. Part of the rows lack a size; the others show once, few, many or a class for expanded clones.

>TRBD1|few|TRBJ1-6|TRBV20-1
CSASVGGGNSPLHF
TGCAGTGCTAGTGTAGGGGGCGGCAATTCACCCCTCCACTTT
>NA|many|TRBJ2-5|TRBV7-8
CASSQGRSQETQYF
TGTGCCAGCAGCCAGGGACGGAGCCAAGAGACCCAGTACTTC
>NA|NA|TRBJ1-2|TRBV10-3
CATDSGVGYTF
TGTGCCACCGACTCAGGGGTCGGCTACACCTTC
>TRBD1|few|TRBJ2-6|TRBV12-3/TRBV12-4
CASSLLGQGASGANVLTF
TGTGCCAGCAGTCTGCTCGGACAGGGGGCCTCTGGGGCCAACGTCCTGACTTTC
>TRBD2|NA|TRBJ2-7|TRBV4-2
CASSPTSGRAAYEQYF
TGTGCCAGCAGCCCGACTAGCGGGAGGGCCGCGTATGAGCAGTACTTC
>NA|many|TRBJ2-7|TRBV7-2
CASSPNGPSEYEQYF
TGTGCCAGCAGCCCAAACGGGCCATCGGAGTACGAGCAGTACTTC
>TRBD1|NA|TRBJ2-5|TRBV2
CASSNQRGRGRGETQYF
TGTGCCAGCAGCAACCAACGGGGCAGGGGGCGTGGGGAGACCCAGTACTTC
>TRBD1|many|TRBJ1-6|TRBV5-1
CASSLEGRGPRSPLHF
TGCGCCAGCAGCTTGGAAGGCAGGGGGCCTCGGTCACCCCTCCACTTT
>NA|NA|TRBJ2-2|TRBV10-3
CAISEFAGGELFF
TGTGCCATCAGTGAGTTCGCGGGCGGGGAGCTGTTTTTT
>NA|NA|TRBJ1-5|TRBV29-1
CSALSRTPPYEHF
TGCAGTGCCCTCTCGAGGACACCACCTTACGAGCATTTT
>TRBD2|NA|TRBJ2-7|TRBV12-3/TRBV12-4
CASRSTGTSGKYEQYF
TGTGCCAGCAGGTCGACCGGGACTAGCGGAAAGTACGAGCAGTACTTC
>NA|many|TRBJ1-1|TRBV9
CASSVVMANTEAFF
TGTGCCAGCAGCGTAGTAATGGCCAACACTGAAGCTTTCTTT
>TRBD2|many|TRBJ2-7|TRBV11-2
CASSRAGTSYEQYF
TGTGCCAGCAGCAGAGCGGGGACCTCCTACGAGCAGTACTTC
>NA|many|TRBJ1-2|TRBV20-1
CRFFEDYGYTF
TGCCGTTTTTTCGAAGACTATGGCTACACCTTC
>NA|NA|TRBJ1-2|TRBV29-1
CSVVLVDGYTF
TGCAGCGTTGTCCTGGTCGATGGCTACACCTTC
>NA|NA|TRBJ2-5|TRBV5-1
CASSLFGTETQYF
TGCGCCAGCAGCTTGTTTGGTACGGAGACCCAGTACTTC
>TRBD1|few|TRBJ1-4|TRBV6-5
CASRRQGVGEKLFF
TGTGCCAGCAGGAGACAGGGGGTCGGGGAAAAACTGTTTTTT
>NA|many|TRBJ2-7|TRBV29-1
CSDLRVYEQYF
TGCAGCGACCTGAGGGTGTACGAGCAGTACTTC
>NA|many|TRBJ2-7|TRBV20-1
CSARDGGSEVHEQYF
TGCAGTGCTAGAGATGGGGGGAGTGAAGTCCACGAGCAGTACTTC
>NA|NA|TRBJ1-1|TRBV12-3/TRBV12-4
CASSVGPQESEAFF
TGTGCCAGCAGCGTAGGACCGCAGGAGTCTGAAGCTTTCTTT
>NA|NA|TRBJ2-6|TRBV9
CASSVAVAGANVLTF
TGTGCCAGCAGCGTAGCGGTGGCTGGGGCCAACGTCCTGACTTTC
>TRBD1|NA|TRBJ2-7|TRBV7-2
CASSTRGTGGYEQYF
TGTGCCAGCAGCACCCGCGGGACAGGGGGTTACGAGCAGTACTTC
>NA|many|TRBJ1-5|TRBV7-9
CASSYAGGSNQPQHF
TGTGCCAGCAGCTATGCCGGGGGGAGCAATCAGCCCCAGCATTTT
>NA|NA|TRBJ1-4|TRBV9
CASSEIGRGNEKLFF
TGTGCCAGCAGCGAGATAGGACGGGGTAATGAAAAACTGTTTTTT
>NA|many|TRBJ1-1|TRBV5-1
CASSLVSPGRAFF
TGCGCCAGCAGCTTGGTCTCTCCGGGTCGGGCTTTCTTT
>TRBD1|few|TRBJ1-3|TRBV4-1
CASSQAPPGGAGNTIYF
TGCGCCAGCAGCCAAGCACCACCAGGGGGCGCTGGAAACACCATATATTTT
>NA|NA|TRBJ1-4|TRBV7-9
CASSLANRVMGEKLFF
TGTGCCAGCAGCTTAGCAAACAGGGTCATGGGGGAAAAACTGTTTTTT
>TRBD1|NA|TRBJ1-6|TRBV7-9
CASSRRGQGTPLHF
TGTGCCAGCAGCCGAAGGGGACAGGGGACACCCCTCCACTTT
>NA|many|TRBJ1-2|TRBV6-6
CASRNGGGNGYTF
TGTGCCAGCAGGAACGGGGGTGGCAATGGCTACACCTTC
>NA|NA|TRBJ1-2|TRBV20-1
CSANPGGVNYGYTF
TGCAGTGCGAACCCCGGGGGAGTTAACTATGGCTACACCTTC
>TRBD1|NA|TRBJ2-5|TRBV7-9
CASSPGTVQETQHF
TGTGCCAGCAGCCCTGGGACAGTTCAAGAGACCCAGCACTTC
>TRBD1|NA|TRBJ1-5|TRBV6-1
CASSAQGEAWRNQPQHF
TGTGCCAGCAGTGCGCAGGGGGAGGCCTGGCGCAATCAGCCCCAGCATTTT
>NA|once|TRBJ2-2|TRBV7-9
CASSSGRDPRPTGELFF
TGTGCCAGCAGCTCGGGCCGGGACCCAAGACCGACCGGGGAGCTGTTTTTT
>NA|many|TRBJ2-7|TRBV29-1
CSVERGPGEQYF
TGCAGCGTTGAACGGGGACCGGGCGAGCAGTACTTC
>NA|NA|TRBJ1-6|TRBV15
CATSRDPASSLNSPLHF
TGTGCCACCAGCAGAGACCCAGCCAGCAGCTTGAATTCACCCCTCCACTTT
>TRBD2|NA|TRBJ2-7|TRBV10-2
CASSASRGSGTAYEQYF
TGCGCCAGCAGTGCCAGTAGAGGTAGCGGGACCGCCTACGAGCAGTACTTC
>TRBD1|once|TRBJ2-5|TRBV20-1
CSADTGGRETQYF
TGCAGTGCCGACACAGGGGGCAGAGAGACCCAGTACTTC
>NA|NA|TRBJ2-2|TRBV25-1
CASSGNDVGGNTGELFF
TGTGCCAGCAGTGGGAACGATGTAGGGGGAAACACCGGGGAGCTGTTTTTT
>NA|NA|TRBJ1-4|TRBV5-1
CASSLGGRGATNEKLFF
TGCGCCAGCAGCTTGGGTGGCCGAGGGGCAACTAATGAAAAACTGTTTTTT
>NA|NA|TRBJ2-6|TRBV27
CASSSLESSGANVLTF
TGTGCCAGCAGTTCCCTTGAGTCCTCTGGGGCCAACGTCCTGACTTTC
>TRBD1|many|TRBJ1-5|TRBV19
CASGTADQPQHF
TGTGCCAGTGGGACAGCTGATCAGCCCCAGCATTTT
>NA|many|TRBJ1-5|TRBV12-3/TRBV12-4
CASSSGTPYQPQHF
TGTGCCAGCAGCTCCGGGACACCTTATCAGCCCCAGCATTTT
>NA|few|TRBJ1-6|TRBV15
CATSRDHEVLNSPLHF
TGTGCCACCAGCAGAGATCACGAGGTACTTAATTCACCCCTCCACTTT
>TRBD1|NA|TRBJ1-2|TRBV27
CASSSKDRAGYTF
TGTGCCAGCAGTTCAAAAGACAGGGCTGGCTACACCTTC
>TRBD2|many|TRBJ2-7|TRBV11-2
CASSLDGSGGAHF
TGTGCCAGCAGCTTAGATGGTAGCGGGGGTGCCCACTTC
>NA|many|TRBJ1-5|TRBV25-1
CASSESRHMANQPQHF
TGTGCCAGCAGTGAATCAAGGCACATGGCAAATCAGCCCCAGCATTTT
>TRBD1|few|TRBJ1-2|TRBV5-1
CASSFSRGDYTF
TGCGCCAGCAGCTTCAGCAGGGGGGACTACACCTTC
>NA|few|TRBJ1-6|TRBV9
CASSLDFPVLRGNSPLHF
TGTGCCAGCAGCTTAGATTTCCCGGTCCTTAGGGGTAATTCACCCCTCCACTTT
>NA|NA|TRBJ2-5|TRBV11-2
CASSLIISRRAKETQYF
TGTGCCAGCAGCTTAATAATTTCGCGGCGGGCAAAAGAGACCCAGTACTTC
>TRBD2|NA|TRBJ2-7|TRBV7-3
CASSNPITGTSGEYEQYF
TGTGCCAGCAGTAACCCTATTACCGGGACTAGCGGAGAATACGAGCAGTACTTC